These 5 T cell receptor beta chains share one sample of origin, sequenced in a study of T cells of healthy individuals. MiXCR, applied by TCRdb to the 5' RACE reads, yields one record per CDR3 protein. The table records 40,000 to 60,000 distinct CDR3 sequences, around 15% of them present only once. These receptor sequences come from a human donor in good health.

The chain joins TRBV11-1 to TRBJ2-7; the match to TRBD1 covers 7 bases. This CDR3 is 16 amino acids long. The junction had 12 bases not matched to a gene; V was cut back by 7 bases and J by 0 bases. The V gene's germline CDR1 is SGHAT and CDR2 FQDESV (reference sequence). The CDR3, as DNA: TGTGCCAGCACCCGGACCCCAGGGACAGTCTCCTACGAGCAGTACTTC. Encoded protein: CASTRTPGTVSYEQYF.

The genes are TRBV12-3 or TRBV12-4 and TRBJ1-6, with D unclear. CDR3 length equals 17 residues. The V end lost 6 bases, the J end lost 0 bases, and 15 bases lay between the germline ends. CDR3 coding DNA: TGTGCCAGCAGAATGGGCGGGGTAACCTCCTATAATTCACCCCTCCACTTT. It translates to CASRMGGVTSYNSPLHF.

This clonotype was counted at least ten times. CDR3 sequence: CASSSTTANTGELFF. CDR3 sequence (DNA): TGTGCCAGCAGCTCGACAACCGCGAACACCGGGGAGCTGTTTTTT. The J gene is TRBJ2-2, the V gene TRBV7-2; D unclear. V lost 4 bases and J lost 0, with 9 bases in between. This CDR3 comprises 15 residues. Germline V gene sequence: CDR1 SGHTA, CDR2 FQGNSA.

This chain links TRBV4-1 with TRBJ2-7, with D perhaps matching TRBD2 (5 bases). Trimming left V 1 base short and J 2 bases short, with 12 bases between. Germline assignment: CDR1 MGHRA and CDR2 YSYEKL. This CDR3 contains 15 residues. The CDR3 loop reads CASSQGGGLTYEQYF. The CDR3, as DNA: TGCGCCAGCAGCCAAGGGGGTGGACTTACCTACGAGCAGTACTTC.

There are a few counts of this clonotype. The chain links TRBV19 to TRBJ2-7; D is unresolved. Trimming removed 3 bases from V and 3 bases from J, with 9 bases in between. Germline V gives CDR1 LNHDA, CDR2 SQIVND (reference sequence). CDR3 length: 13 amino acids. The CDR3 DNA is TGTGCCAGTAGTATCACAGCCCTCTACGAGCAGTACTTC. This sequence encodes CASSITALYEQYF.